The text below deals with one TCR beta chain. This record comes from a study of blood T cells in healthy people across ages. A J-beta primer mix and a sample-barcoded 5' primer were used in a second PCR of roughly 6 to 11 cycles. TCRdb independently ran MiXCR on the 5' RACE reads; one entry per CDR3 protein. The sample lists about 1.5 million distinct CDR3 sequences; approximately 43% were seen once. Germline-derived CDR1 and CDR2 are SGHTA and FQGNSA. Trimming took off 5 bases at V and 0 bases at J, with 12 bases between the two ends. The CDR3 is made up of 15 amino acids. The rearrangement joins TRBV7-2 to TRBJ2-3, with D perhaps TRBD1 (6 bases). The sequencing sample was made of blood. The receptor's source is a woman between 18 and 30 years old in good health. The CDR3 region has the DNA TGTGCCAGCAGCCCAACAGGGCGGAGCACAGATACGCAGTATTTT. It translates to CASSPTGRSTDTQYF.